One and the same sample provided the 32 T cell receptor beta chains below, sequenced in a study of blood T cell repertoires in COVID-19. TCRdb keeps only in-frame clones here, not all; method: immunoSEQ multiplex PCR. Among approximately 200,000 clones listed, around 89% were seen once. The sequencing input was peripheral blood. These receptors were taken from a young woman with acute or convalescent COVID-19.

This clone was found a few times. The CDR3 region has the DNA TGTGCCAGCAGCGTCGACTTAGACAGGGTAGCTTTCTTT. Its protein is CASSVDLDRVAFF. This chain connects TRBV2 to TRBJ1-1; 7 nucleotides align to TRBD1. The CDR3 length is 13 residues. Germline V gives CDR1 SNHLY, CDR2 FYNNEI. With V trimmed by 6 bases and J by 10 bases, 11 bases remained unmatched.

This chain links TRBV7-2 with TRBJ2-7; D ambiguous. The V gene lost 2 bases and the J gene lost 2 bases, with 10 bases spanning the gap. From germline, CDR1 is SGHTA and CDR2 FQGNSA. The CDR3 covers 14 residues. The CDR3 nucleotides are TGTGCCAGCAGCTTAATAGAATTGGCCTACGAGCAGTACTTC. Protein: CASSLIELAYEQYF.

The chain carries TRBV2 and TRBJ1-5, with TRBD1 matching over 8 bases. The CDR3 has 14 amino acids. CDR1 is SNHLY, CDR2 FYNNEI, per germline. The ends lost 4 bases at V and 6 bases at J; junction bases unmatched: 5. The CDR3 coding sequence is TGTGCCAGCAGTGTTGCAGGGGGCCCTCAGCCCCAGCATTTT. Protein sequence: CASSVAGGPQPQHF.

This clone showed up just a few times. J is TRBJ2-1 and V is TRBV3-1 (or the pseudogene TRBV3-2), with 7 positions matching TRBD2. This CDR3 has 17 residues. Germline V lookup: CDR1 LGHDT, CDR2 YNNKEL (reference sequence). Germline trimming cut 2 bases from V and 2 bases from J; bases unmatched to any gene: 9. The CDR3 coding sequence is TGTGCCAGCAGCCAAAGATCATCTAGCGGACCCTACAATGAGCAGTTCTTC. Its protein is CASSQRSSSGPYNEQFF.

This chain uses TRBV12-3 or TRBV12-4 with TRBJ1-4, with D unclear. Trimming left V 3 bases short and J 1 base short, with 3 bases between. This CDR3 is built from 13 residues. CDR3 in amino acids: CASSLRTNEKLFF. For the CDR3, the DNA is TGTGCCAGCAGTTTGAGAACTAATGAAAAACTGTTTTTT.

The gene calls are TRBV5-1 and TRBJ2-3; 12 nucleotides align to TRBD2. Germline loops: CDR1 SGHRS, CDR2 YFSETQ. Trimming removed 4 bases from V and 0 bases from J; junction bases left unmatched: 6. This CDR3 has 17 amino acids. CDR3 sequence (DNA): TGCGCCAGCAGCCTTTCCCTAGCGGGAGGGAGCACAGATACGCAGTATTTT. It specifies CASSLSLAGGSTDTQYF.

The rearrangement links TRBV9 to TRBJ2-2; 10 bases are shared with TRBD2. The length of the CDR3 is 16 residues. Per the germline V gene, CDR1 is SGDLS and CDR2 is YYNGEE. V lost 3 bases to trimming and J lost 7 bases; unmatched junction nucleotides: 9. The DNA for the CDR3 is TGTGCCAGCAGCGCCCACCTGACTAGCGGGTTCGGGGAGCTGTTTTTT. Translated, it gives CASSAHLTSGFGELFF. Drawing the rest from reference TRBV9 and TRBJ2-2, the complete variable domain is DSGVTQTPKHLITATGQRVTLRCSPRSGDLSVYWYQQSLDQGLQFLIQYYNGEERAKGNILERFSAQQFPDLHSELNLSSLELGDSALYFCASSAHLTSGFGELFFGEGSRLTVL.

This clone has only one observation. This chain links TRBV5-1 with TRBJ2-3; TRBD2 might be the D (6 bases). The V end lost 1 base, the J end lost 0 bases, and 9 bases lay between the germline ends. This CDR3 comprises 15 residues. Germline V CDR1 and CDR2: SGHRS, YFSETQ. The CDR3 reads CASSLRLASTDTQYF. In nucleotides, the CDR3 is TGCGCCAGCAGCTTGAGGCTAGCGAGCACAGATACGCAGTATTTT.

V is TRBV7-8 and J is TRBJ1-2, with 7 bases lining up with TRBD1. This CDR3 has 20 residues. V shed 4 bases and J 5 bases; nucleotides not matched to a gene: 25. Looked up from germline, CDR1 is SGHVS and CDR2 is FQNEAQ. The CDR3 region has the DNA TGTGCCAGCAGCTCATCCCCAAACCCCTCTGCAGACAGGGCGGGGTATGGCTACACCTTC. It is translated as CASSSSPNPSADRAGYGYTF.

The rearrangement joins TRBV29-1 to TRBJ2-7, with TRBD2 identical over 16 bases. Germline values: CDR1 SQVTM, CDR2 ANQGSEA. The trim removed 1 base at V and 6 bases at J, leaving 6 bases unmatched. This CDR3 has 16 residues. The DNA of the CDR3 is TGCAGCGTTGAAGGGGGACTAGCGGGAGGGGAACGCGAGCAGTACTTC. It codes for CSVEGGLAGGEREQYF.

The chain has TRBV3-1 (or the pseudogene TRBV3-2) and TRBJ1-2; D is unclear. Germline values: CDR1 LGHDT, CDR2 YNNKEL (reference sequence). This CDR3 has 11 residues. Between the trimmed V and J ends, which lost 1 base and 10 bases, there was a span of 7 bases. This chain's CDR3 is CASSQVQVYTF. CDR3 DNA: TGTGCCAGCAGCCAAGTGCAGGTCTACACCTTC.

This chain's CDR3 is CASSPRDQPQHF. The CDR3 DNA follows: TGTGCCAGCAGCCCTCGGGATCAGCCCCAGCATTTT. The chain has TRBV7-2 and TRBJ1-5; D unresolved. V dropped 5 bases and J dropped 5 bases, with 7 bases sitting between them. This CDR3 has 12 amino acids. Germline CDR1 and CDR2: SGHTA and FQGNSA.

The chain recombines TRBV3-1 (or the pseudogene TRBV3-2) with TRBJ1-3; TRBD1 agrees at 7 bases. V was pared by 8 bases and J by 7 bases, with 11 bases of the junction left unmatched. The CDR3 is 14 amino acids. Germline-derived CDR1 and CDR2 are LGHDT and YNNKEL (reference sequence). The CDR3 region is CASGLRGGRNTIYF. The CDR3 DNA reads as TGTGCCAGCGGCCTACGAGGGGGCCGCAACACCATATATTTT.

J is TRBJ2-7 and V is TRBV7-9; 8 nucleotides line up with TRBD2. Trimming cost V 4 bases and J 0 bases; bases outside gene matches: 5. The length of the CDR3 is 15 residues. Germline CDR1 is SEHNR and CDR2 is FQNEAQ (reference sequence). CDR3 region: CASSSGTRGSYEQYF. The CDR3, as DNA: TGTGCCAGCAGCTCCGGGACTAGGGGCTCCTACGAGCAGTACTTC.

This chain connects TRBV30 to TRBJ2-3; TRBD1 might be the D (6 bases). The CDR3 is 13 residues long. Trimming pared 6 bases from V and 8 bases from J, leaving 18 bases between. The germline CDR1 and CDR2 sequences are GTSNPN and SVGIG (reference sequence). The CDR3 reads CACRGWSSGTQYF. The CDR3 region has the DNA TGTGCCTGCAGGGGTTGGAGCTCAGGTACGCAGTATTTT.

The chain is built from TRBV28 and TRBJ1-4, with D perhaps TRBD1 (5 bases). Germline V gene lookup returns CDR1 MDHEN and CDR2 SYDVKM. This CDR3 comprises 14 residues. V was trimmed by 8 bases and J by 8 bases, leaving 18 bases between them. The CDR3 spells CASGFEVGVEKLFF. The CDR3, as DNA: TGTGCCAGCGGGTTCGAGGTAGGGGTCGAAAAACTGTTTTTT.

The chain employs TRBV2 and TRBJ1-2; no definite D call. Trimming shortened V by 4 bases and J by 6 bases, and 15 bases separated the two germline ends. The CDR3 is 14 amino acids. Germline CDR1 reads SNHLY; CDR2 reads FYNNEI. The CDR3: CASSVALRVDGYTF. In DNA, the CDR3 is TGTGCCAGCAGTGTGGCCCTGAGGGTAGATGGCTACACCTTC. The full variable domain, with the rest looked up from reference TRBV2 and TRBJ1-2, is EPEVTQTPSHQVTQMGQEVILRCVPISNHLYFYWYRQILGQKVEFLVSFYNNEISEKSEIFDDQFSVERPDGSNFTLKIRSTKLEDSAMYFCASSVALRVDGYTFGSGTRLTVV.

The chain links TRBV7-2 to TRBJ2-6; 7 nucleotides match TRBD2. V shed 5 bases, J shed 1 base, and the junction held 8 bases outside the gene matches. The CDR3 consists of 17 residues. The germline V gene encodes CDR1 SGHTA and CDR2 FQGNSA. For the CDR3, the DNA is TGTGCCAGCAGCCCCCGGGGGGTTGGATCTGGGGCCAACGTCCTGACTTTC. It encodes CASSPRGVGSGANVLTF.

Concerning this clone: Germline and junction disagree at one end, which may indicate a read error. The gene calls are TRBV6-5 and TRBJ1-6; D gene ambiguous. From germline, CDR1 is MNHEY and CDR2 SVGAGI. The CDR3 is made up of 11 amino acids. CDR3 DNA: TGTGCCAGCAGTTATAAATCACCCCTCCACTTT. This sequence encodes CASSYKSPLHF.

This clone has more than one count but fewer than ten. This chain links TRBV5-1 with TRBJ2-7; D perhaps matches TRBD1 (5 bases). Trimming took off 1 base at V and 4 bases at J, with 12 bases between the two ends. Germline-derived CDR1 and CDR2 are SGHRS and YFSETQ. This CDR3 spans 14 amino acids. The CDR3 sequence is CASSLWATDYEQYF. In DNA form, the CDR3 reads TGCGCCAGCAGCTTGTGGGCGACAGATTACGAGCAGTACTTC.

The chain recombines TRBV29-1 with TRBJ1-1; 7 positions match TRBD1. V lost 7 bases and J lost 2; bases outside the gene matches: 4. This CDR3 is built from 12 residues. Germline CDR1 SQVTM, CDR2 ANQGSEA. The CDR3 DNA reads TGCAGCGCCGGACAGGAAAACACTGAAGCTTTCTTT. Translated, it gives CSAGQENTEAFF. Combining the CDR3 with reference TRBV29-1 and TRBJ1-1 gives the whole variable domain SAVISQKPSRDICQRGTSLTIQCQVDSQVTMMFWYRQQPGQSLTLIATANQGSEATYESGFVIDKFPISRPNLTFSTLTVSNMSPEDSSIYLCSAGQENTEAFFGQGTRLTVV.

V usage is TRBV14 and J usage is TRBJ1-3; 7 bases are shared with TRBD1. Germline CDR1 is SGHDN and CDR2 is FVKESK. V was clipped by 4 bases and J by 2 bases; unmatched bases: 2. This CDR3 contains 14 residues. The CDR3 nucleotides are TGTGCCAGCAGCCGGGACAGACCTGGAAACACCATATATTTT. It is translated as CASSRDRPGNTIYF.

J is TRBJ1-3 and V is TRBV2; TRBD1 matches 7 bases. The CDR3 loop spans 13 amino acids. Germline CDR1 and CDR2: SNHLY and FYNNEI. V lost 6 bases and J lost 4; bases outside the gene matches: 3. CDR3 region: CASSQGVGNTIYF. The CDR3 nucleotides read TGTGCCAGCAGCCAGGGGGTCGGAAACACCATATATTTT.

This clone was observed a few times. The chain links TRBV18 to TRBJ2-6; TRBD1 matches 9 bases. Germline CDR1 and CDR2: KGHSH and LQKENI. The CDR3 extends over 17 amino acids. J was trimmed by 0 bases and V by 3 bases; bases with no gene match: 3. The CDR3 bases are TGTGCCAGCTCACCGGAGACAGGGGGCTCTGGGGCCAACGTCCTGACTTTC. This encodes CASSPETGGSGANVLTF. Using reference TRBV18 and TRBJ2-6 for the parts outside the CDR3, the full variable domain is NAGVMQNPRHLVRRRGQEARLRCSPMKGHSHVYWYRQLPEEGLKFMVYLQKENIIDESGMPKERFSAEFPKEGPSILRIQQVVRGDSAAYFCASSPETGGSGANVLTFGAGSRLTVL.

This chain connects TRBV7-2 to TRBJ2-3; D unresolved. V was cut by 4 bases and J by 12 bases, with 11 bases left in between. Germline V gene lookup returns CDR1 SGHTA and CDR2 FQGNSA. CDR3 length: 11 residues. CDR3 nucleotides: TGTGCCAGCAGCTCGCTTGGGCTTCAGTATTTT. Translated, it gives CASSSLGLQYF. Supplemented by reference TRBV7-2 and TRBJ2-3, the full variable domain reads GAGVSQSPSNKVTEKGKDVELRCDPISGHTALYWYRQSLGQGLEFLIYFQGNSAPDKSGLPSDRFSAERTGGSVSTLTIQRTQQEDSAVYLCASSSLGLQYFGPGTRLTVL.

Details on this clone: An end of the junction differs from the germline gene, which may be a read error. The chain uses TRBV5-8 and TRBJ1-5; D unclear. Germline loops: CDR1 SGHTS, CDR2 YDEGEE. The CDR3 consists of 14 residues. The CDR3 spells CPNRRDMSNQPQHF. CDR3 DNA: TGCCCCAACCGGAGGGATATGAGCAATCAGCCCCAGCATTTT.

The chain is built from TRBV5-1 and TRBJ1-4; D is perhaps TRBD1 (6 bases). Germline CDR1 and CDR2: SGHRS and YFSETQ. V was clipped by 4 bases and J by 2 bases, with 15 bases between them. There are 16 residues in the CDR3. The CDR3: CASSPAPQGTNEKLFF. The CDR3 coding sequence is TGCGCCAGCAGCCCCGCACCTCAGGGGACTAATGAAAAACTGTTTTTT.

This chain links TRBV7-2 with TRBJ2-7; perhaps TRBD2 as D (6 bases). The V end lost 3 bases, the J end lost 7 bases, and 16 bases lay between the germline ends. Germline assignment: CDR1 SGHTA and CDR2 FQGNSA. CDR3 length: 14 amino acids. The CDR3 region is CASSFRTGDFEQYF. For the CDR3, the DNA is TGTGCCAGCAGCTTCCGGACGGGAGATTTTGAGCAGTACTTC.

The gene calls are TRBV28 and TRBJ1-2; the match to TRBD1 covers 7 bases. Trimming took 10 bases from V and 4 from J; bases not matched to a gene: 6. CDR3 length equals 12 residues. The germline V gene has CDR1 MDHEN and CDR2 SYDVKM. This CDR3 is CAIQGGGYGYTF. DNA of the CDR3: TGTGCCATCCAAGGGGGCGGCTATGGCTACACCTTC.

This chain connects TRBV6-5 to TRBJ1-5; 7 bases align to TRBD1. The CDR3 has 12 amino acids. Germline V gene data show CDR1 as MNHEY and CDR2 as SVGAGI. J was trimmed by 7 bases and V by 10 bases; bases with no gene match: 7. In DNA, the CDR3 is TGTGCCACCCACGTAGGGGGCCAGCCCCAGCATTTT. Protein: CATHVGGQPQHF.

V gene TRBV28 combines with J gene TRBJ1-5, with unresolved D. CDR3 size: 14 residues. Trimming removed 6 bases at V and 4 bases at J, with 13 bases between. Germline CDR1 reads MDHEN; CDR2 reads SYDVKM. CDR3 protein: CASSPSAGNQPQHF. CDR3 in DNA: TGTGCCAGCAGCCCCTCGGCGGGGAATCAGCCCCAGCATTTT.

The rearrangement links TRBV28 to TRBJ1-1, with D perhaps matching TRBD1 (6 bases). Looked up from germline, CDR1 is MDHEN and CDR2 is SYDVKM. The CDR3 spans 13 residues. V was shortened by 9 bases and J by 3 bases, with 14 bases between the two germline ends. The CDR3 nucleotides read TGTGCCAGTTATCAGGGGATCGACACTGAAGCTTTCTTT. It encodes CASYQGIDTEAFF.